This T cell receptor (beta chain) was found in a study of blood T cell repertoires in COVID-19. The CDR3 extends over 15 amino acids. CDR1 and CDR2 (germline): MNHNY, SVGAGI (reference sequence). J gave up 4 bases and V 4 bases, and 7 bases lay outside the gene matches. This clone turned up a few times. Per the original methods: Nucleated cell counts were estimated from reference gene primer amplification. Libraries were prepared by immunoSEQ multiplex PCR; TCRdb keeps only in-frame clonotypes and omits some of them. That table is the source of V, J and clone size, and D and trimming were worked out from the DNA. The data contain 200,000 to 250,000 clones, roughly 80% of them singletons.

Sequencing was performed on peripheral blood. V usage is TRBV6-6 and J usage is TRBJ1-1; TRBD1 agrees at 9 bases. The receptor's source is a woman aged 80 or older with active or convalescent COVID-19. CDR3 bases: TGTGCCAGCAGTTCATCACAGGGGGCCATCACTGAAGCTTTCTTT. Protein: CASSSSQGAITEAFF.